The sequence of this T cell receptor beta chain was determined in a study of long-term antiretroviral therapy in people with HIV. Across the study: In the earliest collections, sampling predates the 2015 immediate-ART recommendation by about a decade. Notes on the study in general: Relative to transplant donor controls, diversity remained lower despite increasing after ART.

Trimming removed 6 bases from V and 0 bases from J; junction bases left unmatched: 7. This CDR3 has 17 amino acids. Germline assignment: CDR1 MGHRA and CDR2 YSYEKL. As concerns this clone: What it recognizes is unknown.

They ran version v3.0 of the immunoSEQ assay at survey level. Libraries were prepared by immunoSEQ multiplex PCR; TCRdb keeps only in-frame clonotypes and omits some of them. The sample lists over 15,000 clones; around 82% were seen once. The clonotype comes from a man younger than 35 with HIV. The sample in question was unsorted PBMCs, obtained 0.1 years before starting antiretroviral therapy. The chain recombines TRBV4-1 with TRBJ2-6; TRBD2 matches 8 bases. CDR3 nucleotides: TGCGCCAGCAGATTGACTAGCGAGGTCTCTGGGGCCAACGTCCTGACTTTC. This gives the protein CASRLTSEVSGANVLTF.